Listed below are T cell receptor beta chains from one sample, sequenced in a study of PD-1 blockade in classical Hodgkin lymphoma. Clones were sequenced by immunoSEQ multiplex PCR, and TCRdb holds only the in-frame ones, with some missing. The table has 25,000 to 30,000 clones, 80% to 90% seen once. The specimen was CD4+ T cells from blood. These receptors came from a human donor with classical Hodgkin lymphoma. Each CDR3 is given without its conserved first and last residue. Some rows have no size entry. The others give once, few or many, or a class for an expanded clone.

TRBV18,TRBJ2-1,NA,ASSPWQGHEQF
TRBV19,TRBJ2-7,NA,ASSIGSGFEQY
TRBV6-5,TRBJ2-2,NA,ASSYLPRTGELF
TRBV10-1,TRBJ2-4,NA,ASSESSAGKNIQY
TRBV4-3,TRBJ1-2,few,ASSQVPGGSNYGYT
TRBV4-1,TRBJ1-3,NA,ASSQSLSVSGNTIY
TRBV7-2,TRBJ1-2,once,ASSLGRENYGYT
TRBV5-1,TRBJ1-1,NA,ASSLELRDTEAF
TRBV5-6,TRBJ2-3,NA,ASSLPGLLTDTQY
TRBV11-2,TRBJ2-2,once,ASSPRLVTGELF
TRBV19,TRBJ2-1,NA,ASSTDRGVVVYNEQF
TRBV14,TRBJ2-3,NA,ASSQAGDRVIPDTQY
TRBV7-3,TRBJ2-1,NA,ASSRDRALNLDEQF
TRBV28,TRBJ2-5,once,ASSKQGVQETQY
TRBV7-2,TRBJ1-2,NA,ASSLDFGGNYGYT
TRBV27,TRBJ2-5,once,ASSINRNQETQY
TRBV19,TRBJ1-2,NA,ASTQSTYGYT
TRBV7-9,TRBJ2-7,NA,ASSGGPYYEQY
TRBV5-1,TRBJ2-3,NA,ASSFTPGLAGDGTDTQY
TRBV7-9,TRBJ2-1,NA,ASSLTRTGNEQF
TRBV19,TRBJ2-3,NA,ASSIVGLSTDTQY
TRBV4-3,TRBJ2-5,NA,ASSQDLQGSGETQY
TRBV7-2,TRBJ2-7,NA,ASSLDTYEQY
TRBV7-2,TRBJ2-3,NA,ASSTRFSTDTQY
TRBV21-1,TRBJ2-3,NA,ASSAGHQRTDTQY